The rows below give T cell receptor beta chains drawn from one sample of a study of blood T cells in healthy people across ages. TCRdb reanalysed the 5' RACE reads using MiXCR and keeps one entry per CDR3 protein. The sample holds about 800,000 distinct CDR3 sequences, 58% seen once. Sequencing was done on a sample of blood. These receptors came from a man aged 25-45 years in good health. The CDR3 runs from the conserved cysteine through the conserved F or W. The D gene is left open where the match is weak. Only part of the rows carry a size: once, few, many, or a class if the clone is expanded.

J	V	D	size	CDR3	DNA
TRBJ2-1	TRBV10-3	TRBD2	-	CAISMFPAGESHEQFF	TGTGCCATCAGTATGTTCCCAGCGGGAGAGTCGCATGAGCAGTTCTTC
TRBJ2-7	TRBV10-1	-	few	CASSAGVVHEQYF	TGCGCCAGCAGTGCTGGGGTTGTCCACGAGCAGTACTTC
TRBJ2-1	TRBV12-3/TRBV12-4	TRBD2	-	CASRAGTSGNEQFF	TGTGCCAGCAGAGCCGGGACTAGCGGGAATGAGCAGTTCTTC
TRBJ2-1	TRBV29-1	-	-	CGVGRDNEQFF	TGCGGCGTCGGCCGGGACAATGAGCAGTTCTTC
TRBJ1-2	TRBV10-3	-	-	CAISRDIGYTF	TGTGCCATCAGCCGGGACATTGGCTACACCTTC
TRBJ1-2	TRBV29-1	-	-	CSVINTQGDYGYTF	TGCAGCGTCATAAATACCCAGGGAGACTATGGCTACACCTTC
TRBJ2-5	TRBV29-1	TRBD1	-	CSASRQGNEQYF	TGCAGCGCCTCTAGACAGGGAAATGAGCAGTACTTC
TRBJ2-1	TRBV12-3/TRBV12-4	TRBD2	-	CACGLAIATGEQFF	TGTGCCTGCGGACTAGCGATTGCCACGGGGGAGCAGTTCTTC
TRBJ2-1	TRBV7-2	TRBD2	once	CASSLGVLAGGPNEQFF	TGTGCCAGCAGCTTAGGGGTACTAGCGGGGGGGCCTAATGAGCAGTTCTTC
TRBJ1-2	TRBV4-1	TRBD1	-	CASSQPTGGDGYTF	TGCGCCAGCAGCCAACCCACAGGGGGTGATGGCTACACCTTC
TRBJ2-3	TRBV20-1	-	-	CSAGQPWVVNTQYF	TGCAGCGCAGGGCAGCCCTGGGTGGTGAATACGCAGTATTTT
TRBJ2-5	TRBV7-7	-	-	CATARPAGTQYF	TGTGCTACCGCCCGACCCGCAGGCACCCAGTACTTC
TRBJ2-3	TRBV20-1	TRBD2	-	CSARSPGSGGSTDTQYF	TGCAGTGCTAGATCGCCCGGGAGCGGGGGAAGCACAGATACGCAGTATTTT
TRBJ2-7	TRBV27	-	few	CASSLSFALSYEQYF	TGTGCCAGCAGTTTATCGTTTGCTCTCTCCTACGAGCAGTACTTC
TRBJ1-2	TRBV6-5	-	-	CASSSRPGNDYTF	TGTGCCAGCAGCTCCCGCCCGGGGAACGACTACACCTTC
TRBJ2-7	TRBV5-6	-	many	CASSGNAGRVYEQYF	TGTGCCAGCAGCGGAAATGCGGGTCGTGTCTACGAGCAGTACTTC
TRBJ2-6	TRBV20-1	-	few	CSAATASSGANVLTF	TGCAGTGCTGCGACAGCAAGCTCTGGGGCCAACGTCCTGACTTTC
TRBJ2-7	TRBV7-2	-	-	CASSRGRPYEQYF	TGTGCCAGCAGCCGGGGACGGCCCTACGAGCAGTACTTC
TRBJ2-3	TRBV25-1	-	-	CASSDDIEHTQYF	TGTGCCAGCAGTGACGATATCGAACATACGCAGTATTTT
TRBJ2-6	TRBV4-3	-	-	CASSPTGTPYYSGANVLTF	TGCGCCAGCAGCCCTACCGGGACACCTTATTACTCTGGGGCCAACGTCCTGACTTTC
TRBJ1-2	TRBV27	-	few	CASSLEVASGYGYTF	TGTGCCAGCAGTTTAGAGGTAGCGTCAGGCTATGGCTACACCTTC
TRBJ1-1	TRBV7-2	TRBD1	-	CASSYPRDRAEAFF	TGTGCCAGCAGCTATCCCAGGGACAGGGCTGAAGCTTTCTTT
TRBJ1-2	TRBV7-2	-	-	CASSSSQCRLCGYTF	TGTGCCAGCAGCTCAAGCCAGTGCCGCTTGTGTGGCTACACCTTC
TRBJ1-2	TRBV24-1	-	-	CATSDQGNYGYTF	TGTGCCACCAGTGACCAGGGGAACTATGGCTACACCTTC
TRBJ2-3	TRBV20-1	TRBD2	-	CSAISGLAGAGGTDTQYF	TGCAGTGCTATATCAGGACTAGCGGGGGCCGGAGGCACAGATACGCAGTATTTT
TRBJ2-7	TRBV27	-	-	CASSPVTGYEQYF	TGTGCCAGCAGTCCCGTGACAGGCTACGAGCAGTACTTC
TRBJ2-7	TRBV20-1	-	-	CSAPGPLREQYF	TGCAGTGCTCCGGGACCGCTACGCGAGCAGTACTTC
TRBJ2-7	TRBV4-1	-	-	CASSQGDRRGLYEQYF	TGCGCCAGCAGCCAAGGTGACCGGAGGGGCCTCTACGAGCAGTACTTC
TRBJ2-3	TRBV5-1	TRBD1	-	CASRTGEVDTQYF	TGCGCCAGTCGGACAGGGGAGGTGGATACGCAGTATTTT
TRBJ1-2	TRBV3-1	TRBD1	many	CASSGDFGTGGDGYTF	TGTGCCAGCAGCGGAGACTTCGGGACAGGGGGCGACGGCTACACCTTC
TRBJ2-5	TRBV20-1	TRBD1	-	CSARRIGQGSLETQYF	TGCAGTGCTAGAAGGATTGGACAGGGAAGTTTGGAGACCCAGTACTTC
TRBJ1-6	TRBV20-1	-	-	CSASAGVISPLHF	TGCAGTGCTAGTGCAGGGGTTATTTCACCCCTCCACTTT
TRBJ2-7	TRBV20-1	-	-	CSARRPRLLSSYEQYF	TGCAGTGCTAGACGGCCCCGACTATTAAGCTCCTACGAGCAGTACTTC